This TCR beta chain was identified during a study of regulatory T cells in long-lasting Graves disease. Overall study context: Antithyroid drugs had been taken by newly diagnosed Graves' patients for under 3 months.

Assembly of TCR beta libraries relied on iRepertoire HTBI primers together with Arm-PCR of CDR3 regions. MiXCR, run by TCRdb on the multiplex PCR reads, gives a single entry per CDR3 protein. The sample has 400,000 to 500,000 distinct CDR3 sequences; more than 12% are singletons. As for time point: newly diagnosed GD, antithyroid drugs for less than 3 months. From RNA extracted from PBMCs, the TCR library was made. This clonotype was recorded once. CDR1 and CDR2 (germline): SGDLS, YYNGEE. V lost 4 bases and J 0 bases, leaving 11 bases between the germline ends. The CDR3 runs to 15 residues. These data also featured in a second study, about T cells in Graves' hyperthyroidism and ophthalmopathy.

The sequence was collected from a woman aged 30 to 39 with Graves disease. The sequenced sample was peripheral blood mononuclear cells (PBMCs), obtained at new diagnosis, from a patient treated with antithyroid drugs. The genes are TRBV9 and TRBJ1-3; D may be TRBD1 (5 bases). In DNA, the CDR3 is TGTGCCAGCAGCCCAAGCGGGGGCTCTGGAAACACCATATATTTT. Protein product: CASSPSGGSGNTIYF. Full variable domain (missing parts from reference TRBV9 and TRBJ1-3): DSGVTQTPKHLITATGQRVTLRCSPRSGDLSVYWYQQSLDQGLQFLIQYYNGEERAKGNILERFSAQQFPDLHSELNLSSLELGDSALYFCASSPSGGSGNTIYFGEGSWLTVV.